This T cell receptor (beta chain) was sequenced during a study of T cell repertoires in cytomegalovirus infection. Study information: Both a matching HLA type and CMV infection were indicated by public TCR beta signatures.

Deletions cut 3 bases from V and 7 bases from J, with 13 bases between. CDR1 MDHEN and CDR2 SYDVKM come from the germline V gene. This CDR3 region has 13 residues. Each CDR3 protein gets one entry after TCRdb re-called the reads with MiXCR. The sample yields around 740,000 distinct CDR3 sequences, 35% to 40% seen once. The clonotype comes from a human donor in good health (CMV status not recorded). Some clones in this sample may be carry-over from other donors' samples. The rearrangement uses TRBV28 and TRBJ2-7; either TRBD1 or TRBD2 may fit D (5 bases each). The sequenced sample consisted of PBMCs. This CDR3 is CASSFPAWGEQYF. The CDR3 region has the DNA TGTGCCAGCAGTTTCCCAGCGTGGGGGGAGCAGTACTTC.